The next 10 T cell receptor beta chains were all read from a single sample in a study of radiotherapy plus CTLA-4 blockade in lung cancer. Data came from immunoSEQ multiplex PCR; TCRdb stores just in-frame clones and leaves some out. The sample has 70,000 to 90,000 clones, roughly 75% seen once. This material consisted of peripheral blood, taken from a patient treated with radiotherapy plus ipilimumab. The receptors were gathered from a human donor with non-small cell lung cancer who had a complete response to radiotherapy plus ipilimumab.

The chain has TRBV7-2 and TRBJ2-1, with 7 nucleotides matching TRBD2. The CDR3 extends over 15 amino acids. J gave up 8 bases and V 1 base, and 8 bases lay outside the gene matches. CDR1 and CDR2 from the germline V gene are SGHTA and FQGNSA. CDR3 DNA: TGTGCCAGCAGCTTAGGCGGGAGTTCTGCCGATGAGCAGTTCTTC. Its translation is CASSLGGSSADEQFF. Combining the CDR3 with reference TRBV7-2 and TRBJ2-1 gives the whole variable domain GAGVSQSPSNKVTEKGKDVELRCDPISGHTALYWYRQSLGQGLEFLIYFQGNSAPDKSGLPSDRFSAERTGGSVSTLTIQRTQQEDSAVYLCASSLGGSSADEQFFGPGTRLTVL.

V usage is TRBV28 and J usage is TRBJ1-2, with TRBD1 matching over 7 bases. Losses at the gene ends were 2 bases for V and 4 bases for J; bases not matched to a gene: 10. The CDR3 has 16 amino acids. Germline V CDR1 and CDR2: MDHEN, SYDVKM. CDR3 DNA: TGTGCCAGCAGTTTAAAGGGGGCTCTACCTTCCTATGGCTACACCTTC. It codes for CASSLKGALPSYGYTF.

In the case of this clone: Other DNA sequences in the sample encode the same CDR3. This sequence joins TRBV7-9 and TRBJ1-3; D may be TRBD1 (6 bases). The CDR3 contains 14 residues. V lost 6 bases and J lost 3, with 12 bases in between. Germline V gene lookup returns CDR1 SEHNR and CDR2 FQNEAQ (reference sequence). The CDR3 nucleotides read TGTGCCAGCAGTCCAGGGGATAGTGGAAACACCATATATTTT. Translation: CASSPGDSGNTIYF.

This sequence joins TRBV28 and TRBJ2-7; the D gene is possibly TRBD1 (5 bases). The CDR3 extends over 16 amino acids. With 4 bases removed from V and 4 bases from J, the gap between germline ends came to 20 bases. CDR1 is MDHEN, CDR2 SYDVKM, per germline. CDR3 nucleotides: TGTGCCAGCAGTTCCCCCGCCGAAGGGGAACCTTACGAGCAGTACTTC. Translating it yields CASSSPAEGEPYEQYF.

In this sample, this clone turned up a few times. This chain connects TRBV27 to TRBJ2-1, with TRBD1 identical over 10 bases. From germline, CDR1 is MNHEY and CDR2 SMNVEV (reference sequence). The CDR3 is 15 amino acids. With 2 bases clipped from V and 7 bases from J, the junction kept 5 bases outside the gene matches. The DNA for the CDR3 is TGTGCCAGCAGTTTAATGACAGGGGGCAAGAATGAGCAGTTCTTC. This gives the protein CASSLMTGGKNEQFF.

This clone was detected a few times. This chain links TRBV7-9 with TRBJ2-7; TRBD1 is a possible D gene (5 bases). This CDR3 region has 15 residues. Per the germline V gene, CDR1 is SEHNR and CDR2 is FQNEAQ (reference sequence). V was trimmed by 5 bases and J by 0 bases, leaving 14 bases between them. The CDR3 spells CASSPRAGISYEQYF. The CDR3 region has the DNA TGTGCCAGCAGCCCCCGGGCAGGGATCTCCTACGAGCAGTACTTC.

Here the CDR3 reads CASSSRLAGNNEQFF. The CDR3 nucleotides are TGTGCCAGCAGCTCCCGGCTAGCGGGGAACAATGAGCAGTTCTTC. This rearrangement joins TRBV11-3 to TRBJ2-1; TRBD2 matches 9 bases. The CDR3 extends over 15 amino acids. V trimming: 4 bases; J trimming: 5 bases; junction bases outside the gene matches: 6. Germline loops: CDR1 SGHNT, CDR2 YENEEA.

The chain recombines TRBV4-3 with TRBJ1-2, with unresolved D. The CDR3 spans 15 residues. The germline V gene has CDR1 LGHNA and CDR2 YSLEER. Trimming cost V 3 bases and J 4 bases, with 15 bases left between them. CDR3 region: CASSQDRSTFYGYTF. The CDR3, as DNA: TGCGCCAGCAGCCAGGATCGGAGTACCTTCTATGGCTACACCTTC.

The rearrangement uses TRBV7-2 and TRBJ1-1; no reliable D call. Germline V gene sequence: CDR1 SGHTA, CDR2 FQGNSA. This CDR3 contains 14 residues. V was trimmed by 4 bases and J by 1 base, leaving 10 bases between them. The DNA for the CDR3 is TGTGCCAGCAGCTCCCTTAACACGAACACTGAAGCTTTCTTT. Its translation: CASSSLNTNTEAFF.

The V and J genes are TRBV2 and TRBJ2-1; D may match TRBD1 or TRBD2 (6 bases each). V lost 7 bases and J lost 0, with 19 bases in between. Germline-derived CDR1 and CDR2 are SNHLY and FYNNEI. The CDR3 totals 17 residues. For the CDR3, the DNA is TGTGCCAGCATCCGGGGGTGGCAGGGGAGCTCCTACAATGAGCAGTTCTTC. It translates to CASIRGWQGSSYNEQFF.